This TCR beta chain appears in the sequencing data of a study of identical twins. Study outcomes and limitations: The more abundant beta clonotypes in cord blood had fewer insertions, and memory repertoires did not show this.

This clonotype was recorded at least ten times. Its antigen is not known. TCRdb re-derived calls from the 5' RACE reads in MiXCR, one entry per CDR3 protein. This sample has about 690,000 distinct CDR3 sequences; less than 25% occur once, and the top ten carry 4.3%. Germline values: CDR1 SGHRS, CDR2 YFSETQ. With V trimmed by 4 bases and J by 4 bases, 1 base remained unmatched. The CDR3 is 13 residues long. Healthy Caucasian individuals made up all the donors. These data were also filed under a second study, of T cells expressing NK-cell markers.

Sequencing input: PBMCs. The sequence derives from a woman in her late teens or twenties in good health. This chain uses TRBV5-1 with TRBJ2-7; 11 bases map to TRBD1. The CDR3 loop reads CASSGDRGYEQYF. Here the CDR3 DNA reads TGCGCCAGCAGCGGGGACAGGGGGTACGAGCAGTACTTC.